The 12 T cell receptor beta chains in this list originate from one sample, sequenced in a study of OX40 agonist ivuxolimab in advanced cancers. Only in-frame clones appear in the TCRdb table, and some are missing; sequencing was by immunoSEQ multiplex PCR. Among around 68,000 clones listed, 85% to 95% were seen once. Source: CD4+ or CD8+ T cells sorted from blood, taken in a trial of the OX40 agonist ivuxolimab. The receptors were sampled from an adult with an advanced solid tumor such as melanoma, head and neck, liver or kidney cancer.

The chain links TRBV5-1 to TRBJ2-2; TRBD1 is a possible D gene (6 bases). This CDR3 region has 14 residues. The V and J ends lost 4 bases and 2 bases respectively, with 9 bases between them. The germline V gene has CDR1 SGHRS and CDR2 YFSETQ. In nucleotides, the CDR3 is TGCGCCAGCAGCGTACAGGGTAACACCGGGGAGCTGTTTTTT. It codes for CASSVQGNTGELFF.

The table lists this clone with a few counts. The V call is TRBV6-1, the J call TRBJ1-5, with a tentative D call TRBD1 (5 bases). Trimming left V 6 bases short and J 6 bases short, with 9 bases between. CDR3 length: 12 amino acids. CDR1 and CDR2 (germline): MNHNS, SASEGT. CDR3 in DNA: TGTGCCAGCAGCAGGGATAGTCAGCCCCAGCATTTT. Translated, it gives CASSRDSQPQHF.

The V and J genes are TRBV20-1 and TRBJ2-7; the D is unclear. Deletions cut 0 bases from V and 2 bases from J, with 2 bases between. Per germline, CDR1 DFQATT and CDR2 SNEGSKA (reference sequence). The CDR3 has 11 amino acids. The CDR3 loop is CSARDPYEQYF. Written as DNA, the CDR3 is TGCAGTGCTAGAGACCCCTACGAGCAGTACTTC.

This clone was counted once. The chain joins TRBV19 to TRBJ1-2; weak D call: TRBD1 (6 bases). The germline V and J ends were trimmed by 8 bases and 4 bases, with 20 bases remaining between them. The length of the CDR3 is 15 residues. Germline CDR1 reads LNHDA; CDR2 reads SQIVND (reference sequence). As DNA, the CDR3 is TGTGCCAGTGCCTTGGGGCAGGGGTTGGCCTATGGCTACACCTTC. Translation: CASALGQGLAYGYTF.

The chain links TRBV5-1 to TRBJ2-2, with D unclear. The ends were cut back, 2 bases at V and 0 bases at J, with 11 bases in the middle. Germline V gene lookup returns CDR1 SGHRS and CDR2 YFSETQ. The CDR3 totals 16 residues. In nucleotides, the CDR3 is TGCGCCAGCAGCTTCCGGACCGGCTCGAACACCGGGGAGCTGTTTTTT. It codes for CASSFRTGSNTGELFF. Full variable domain (rest looked up from reference TRBV5-1 and TRBJ2-2): KAGVTQTPRYLIKTRGQQVTLSCSPISGHRSVSWYQQTPGQGLQFLFEYFSETQRNKGNFPGRFSGRQFSNSRSEMNVSTLELGDSALYLCASSFRTGSNTGELFFGEGSRLTVL.

The rearrangement joins TRBV30 to TRBJ2-1; D might be TRBD2 (6 bases). Germline-derived CDR1 and CDR2 are GTSNPN and SVGIG (reference sequence). This CDR3 is built from 15 residues. V was clipped by 0 bases and J by 2 bases, with 11 bases between them. CDR3: CAWSVGRGTYNEQFF. CDR3 bases: TGTGCCTGGAGTGTAGGGCGGGGTACCTACAATGAGCAGTTCTTC.

V is TRBV30 and J is TRBJ1-5, with unresolved D. This CDR3 has 13 residues. Germline values: CDR1 GTSNPN, CDR2 SVGIG (reference sequence). Trimming removed 0 bases from V and 0 bases from J, with 3 bases in between. The CDR3 DNA is TGTGCCTGGAGTGTAGATAGCAATCAGCCCCAGCATTTT. Translation: CAWSVDSNQPQHF. The full variable domain, with the rest looked up from reference TRBV30 and TRBJ1-5, is SQTIHQWPATLVQPVGSPLSLECTVEGTSNPNLYWYRQAAGRGLQLLFYSVGIGQISSEVPQNLSASRPQDRQFILSSKKLLLSDSGFYLCAWSVDSNQPQHFGDGTRLSIL.

This clone was seen more than once but under ten times. The chain couples TRBV7-8 to TRBJ2-5; D not resolved. V dropped 1 base and J dropped 2 bases, with 20 bases sitting between them. The CDR3 extends over 18 amino acids. CDR1 is SGHVS and CDR2 is FQNEAQ in the germline V gene. The DNA for the CDR3 is TGTGCCAGCAGCTTAGGGCAGCAGACAAATCCCTCTCAAGAGACCCAGTACTTC. Translation gives CASSLGQQTNPSQETQYF.

This clone has a single count. The V call is TRBV6-5, the J call TRBJ2-1; 7 bases line up with TRBD2. CDR3 length: 13 amino acids. The V gene's germline CDR1 is MNHEY and CDR2 SVGAGI. V dropped 0 bases and J dropped 7; count of bases not matched to a gene: 0. The CDR3 spells CASSYSRGNEQFF. The CDR3 nucleotides are TGTGCCAGCAGTTACTCGCGGGGGAATGAGCAGTTCTTC.

The gene calls are TRBV5-1 and TRBJ1-2; 8 bases match TRBD1. After removal of 6 bases from V and 6 bases from J, the junction contained 7 bases not matched to a gene. From germline, CDR1 is SGHRS and CDR2 YFSETQ. This CDR3 is 13 amino acids long. The chain's CDR3 is CASTVQGGNGYTF. CDR3 in DNA: TGCGCCAGCACCGTACAGGGGGGCAATGGCTACACCTTC.

This clone turned up a few times. The rearrangement uses TRBV2 and TRBJ1-2; 8 bases map to TRBD1. Germline V lookup: CDR1 SNHLY, CDR2 FYNNEI. CDR3 length equals 13 residues. CDR3 bases: TGTGCATGTGGGGGACAGGAGGATTATGGCTACACCTTC. It specifies CACGGQEDYGYTF.

V is TRBV19 and J is TRBJ2-5; D possibly matches TRBD1 or TRBD2 (5 bases each). CDR1 LNHDA and CDR2 SQIVND come from the germline V gene (reference sequence). V was clipped by 4 bases and J by 6 bases, with 18 bases between them. There are 15 residues in the CDR3. For the CDR3, the DNA is TGTGCCAGTAGTACTGGGGGAAAGCTAAGACAGACCCAGTACTTC. It specifies CASSTGGKLRQTQYF.